This T cell receptor beta chain came from a study of T cells in Graves' hyperthyroidism and ophthalmopathy. Graves' hyperthyroidism showing no ophthalmopathy progression within 18 months was considered stable. PBMCs came from about 10 ml fresh peripheral blood. This CDR3 is built from 16 residues. Germline V gives CDR1 SQVTM, CDR2 ANQGSEA. The V end was cut by 2 bases, the J end by 7 bases, with 20 bases between. As regards this clonotype: Its antigen is not identified.

The study, taken as a whole, reports: The model anticipated ophthalmopathy a median about 7 months pre-onset.

The source material, RNA transcripts, was used to amplify TCR beta CDR3 regions. HTBI primers were the set used in a first-round RT-PCR of the TCR CDR3. Via MiXCR, TCRdb re-called the multiplex PCR reads, giving one row per CDR3 protein. The data show more than 550,000 distinct CDR3 sequences, roughly a sixth seen once. This receptor was taken from a man aged 50-59 years with Graves' hyperthyroidism. Sequencing was performed on blood. V gene TRBV29-1 combines with J gene TRBJ2-2, with TRBD1 as a possible D gene (5 bases). CDR3 DNA sequence: TGCAGCGTTGAATTCTCGTCGCGCCAGGGAATCGGGGAGCTGTTTTTT. Its translation is CSVEFSSRQGIGELFF.